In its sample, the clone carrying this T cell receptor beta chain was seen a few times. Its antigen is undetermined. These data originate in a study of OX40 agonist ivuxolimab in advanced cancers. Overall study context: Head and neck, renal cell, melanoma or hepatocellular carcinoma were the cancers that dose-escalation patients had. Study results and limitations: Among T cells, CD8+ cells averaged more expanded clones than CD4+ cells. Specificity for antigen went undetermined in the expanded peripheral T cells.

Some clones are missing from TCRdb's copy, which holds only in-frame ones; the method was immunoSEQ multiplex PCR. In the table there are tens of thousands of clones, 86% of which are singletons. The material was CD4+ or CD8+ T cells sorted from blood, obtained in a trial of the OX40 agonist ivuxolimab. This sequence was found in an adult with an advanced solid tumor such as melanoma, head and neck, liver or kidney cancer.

This CDR3 reads CASSSGTSYEQYF. The CDR3 DNA follows: TGTGCCAGCAGTTCCGGGACTAGCTACGAGCAGTACTTC. The rearrangement joins TRBV6-5 to TRBJ2-7; 8 nucleotides agree with TRBD2. V shed 4 bases and J 3 bases; nucleotides not matched to a gene: 2. The V gene's germline CDR1 is MNHEY and CDR2 SVGAGI. This CDR3 has 13 amino acids.